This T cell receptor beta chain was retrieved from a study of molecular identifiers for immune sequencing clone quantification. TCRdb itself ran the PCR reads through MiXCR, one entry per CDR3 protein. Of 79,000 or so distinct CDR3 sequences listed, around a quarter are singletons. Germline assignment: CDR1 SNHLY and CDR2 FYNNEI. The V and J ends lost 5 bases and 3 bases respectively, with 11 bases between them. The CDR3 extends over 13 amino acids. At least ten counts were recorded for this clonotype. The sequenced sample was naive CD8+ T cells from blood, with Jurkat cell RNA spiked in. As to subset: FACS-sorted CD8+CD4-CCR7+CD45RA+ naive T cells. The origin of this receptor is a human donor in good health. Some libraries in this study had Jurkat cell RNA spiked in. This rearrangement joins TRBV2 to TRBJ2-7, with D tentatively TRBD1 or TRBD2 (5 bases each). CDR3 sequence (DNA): TGTGCCAGCAGTTCGCCAGGGAGCTACGAGCAGTACTTC. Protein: CASSSPGSYEQYF.